The 10 T cell receptor beta chains listed next were all sequenced from one sample in a study of cytomegalovirus exposure and HLA in healthy donors (TCRdb year 2017). The receptor library was made with the immunoSEQ multiplex PCR assay. A mixture of 60 forward primers for TCR Vbeta segments and 13 reverse primers for TCR Jbeta segments was used in the multiplex PCR. TCRdb obtained this table from immuneACCESS and retained in-frame rearrangements with V and J assigned. These tables miss some clones; where compared with another copy, unresolved V genes account for less than half of the shortfall, and the remainder is unexplained. This sample comprises 160,000 or so clones, roughly 80% of them detected only once. The top ten clones comprise 1.3% to 1.5% of the sample. The sequencing sample was made of PBMCs. All receptors come from a woman aged 30 to 39 in good health and CMV-seronegative.

This clone has a single count. The chain uses TRBV5-1 and TRBJ2-5; 9 positions match TRBD1. V trimming: 4 bases; J trimming: 2 bases; junction bases outside the gene matches: 0. Germline V gene data show CDR1 as SGHRS and CDR2 as YFSETQ. CDR3 length: 13 residues. The CDR3 protein is CASSGQGQETQYF. CDR3 in DNA: TGCGCCAGCAGCGGACAGGGGCAAGAGACCCAGTACTTC. Using reference TRBV5-1 and TRBJ2-5 for the parts outside the CDR3, the full variable domain is KAGVTQTPRYLIKTRGQQVTLSCSPISGHRSVSWYQQTPGQGLQFLFEYFSETQRNKGNFPGRFSGRQFSNSRSEMNVSTLELGDSALYLCASSGQGQETQYFGPGTRLLVL.

This chain joins TRBV7-6 and TRBJ1-4, with D possibly TRBD1 on 6 matching bases. Germline-derived CDR1 and CDR2 are SGHVS and FNYEAQ. V gave up 5 bases and J gave up 5 bases, with 15 bases separating them. The CDR3 covers 15 residues. The CDR3 DNA follows: TGTGCCAGCAGCCAATTACAGGGTTGGAATGAAAAACTGTTTTTT. This gives the protein CASSQLQGWNEKLFF.

The chain recombines TRBV4-2 with TRBJ2-7; TRBD2 matches 7 bases. Germline-derived CDR1 and CDR2 are LGHNA and YNFKEQ. The CDR3 consists of 13 residues. With V trimmed by 0 bases and J by 6 bases, 2 bases remained unmatched. The CDR3 DNA reads as TGTGCCAGCAGCCAAGAGGGAGGGCGCGAGCAGTACTTC. This translates into CASSQEGGREQYF.

The genes are TRBV2 and TRBJ2-5, with no clear D. This CDR3 contains 13 residues. CDR1 SNHLY and CDR2 FYNNEI come from the germline V gene. V was cut by 4 bases and J by 2 bases, with 8 bases left in between. Here the CDR3 reads CASSGNRQETQYF. CDR3 nucleotide sequence: TGTGCCAGCAGTGGCAACAGACAAGAGACCCAGTACTTC.

The gene calls are TRBV28 and TRBJ2-7; TRBD2 is a possible D gene (6 bases). V was cut by 2 bases and J by 4 bases, with 15 bases left in between. Germline values: CDR1 MDHEN, CDR2 SYDVKM. The CDR3 sequence is 15 residues long. Here the CDR3 reads CASSLQDWEVYEQYF. DNA for the CDR3: TGTGCCAGCAGTTTACAGGACTGGGAGGTGTACGAGCAGTACTTC.

This chain joins TRBV27 and TRBJ1-1; D unresolved. Trimming took 4 bases from V and 7 from J, leaving 10 bases between them. Germline V gene lookup returns CDR1 MNHEY and CDR2 SMNVEV (reference sequence). The length of the CDR3 is 12 residues. The CDR3 nucleotides are TGTGCCAGCAGTTCAGGAGGTATTGAAGCTTTCTTT. This encodes CASSSGGIEAFF.

The V and J genes are TRBV5-4 and TRBJ2-3; 8 positions match TRBD1. In germline, CDR1 is SGHNT, CDR2 YYREEE (reference sequence). The CDR3 spans 15 residues. The ends lost 4 bases at V and 2 bases at J; junction bases unmatched: 6. DNA of the CDR3: TGTGCCAGCAGCGAACAGGACAGGGCCACAGATACGCAGTATTTT. Protein sequence: CASSEQDRATDTQYF.

The chain has TRBV10-3 and TRBJ2-1; 7 bases match TRBD1. The CDR3 length is 13 residues. Losses at the gene ends were 6 bases for V and 3 bases for J; bases not matched to a gene: 2. CDR1 is ENHRY and CDR2 is SYGVKD in the germline V gene. The CDR3 DNA follows: TGTGCCATCAGGGGGACAGACTACAATGAGCAGTTCTTC. It yields the protein CAIRGTDYNEQFF.

The chain is built from TRBV11-2 and TRBJ2-3; TRBD1 is a possible D gene (5 bases). The CDR3 has 17 amino acids. Germline V gene sequence: CDR1 SGHAT, CDR2 FQNNGV. V was clipped by 0 bases and J by 0 bases, with 13 bases between them. CDR3 loop: CASSLDPQGSSTDTQYF. DNA for the CDR3: TGTGCCAGCAGCTTAGATCCCCAGGGTTCTAGCACAGATACGCAGTATTTT. The full variable domain, completed using reference TRBV11-2 and TRBJ2-3, is EAGVAQSPRYKIIEKRQSVAFWCNPISGHATLYWYQQILGQGPKLLIQFQNNGVVDDSQLPKDRFSAERLKGVDSTLKIQPAKLEDSAVYLCASSLDPQGSSTDTQYFGPGTRLTVL.

In this sample, this clone turned up a few times. The chain combines TRBV9 with TRBJ1-2; unclear D gene. The V gene lost 0 bases and the J gene lost 8 bases, with 17 bases spanning the gap. This CDR3 region has 15 residues. Germline values: CDR1 SGDLS, CDR2 YYNGEE. The CDR3 nucleotides read TGTGCCAGCAGCGTAGCAGCAGGCTCGGGGAAAGGCTACACCTTC. It codes for CASSVAAGSGKGYTF.